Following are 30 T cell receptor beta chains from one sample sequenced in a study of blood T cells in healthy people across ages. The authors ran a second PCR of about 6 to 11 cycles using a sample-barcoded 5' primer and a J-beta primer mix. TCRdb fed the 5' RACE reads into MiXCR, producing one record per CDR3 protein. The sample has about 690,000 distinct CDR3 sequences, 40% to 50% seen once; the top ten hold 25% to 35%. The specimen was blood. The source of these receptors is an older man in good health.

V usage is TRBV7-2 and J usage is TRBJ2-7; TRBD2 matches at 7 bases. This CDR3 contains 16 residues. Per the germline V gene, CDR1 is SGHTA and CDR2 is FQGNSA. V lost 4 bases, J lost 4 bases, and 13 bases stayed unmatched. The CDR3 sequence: CASSSPFAGEVYEQYF. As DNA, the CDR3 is TGTGCCAGCAGCTCCCCCTTTGCGGGAGAGGTGTACGAGCAGTACTTC.

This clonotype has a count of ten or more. CDR3 sequence reads: CASKGSGGADTQYF. CDR3 bases: TGCGCCAGCAAGGGTTCCGGTGGTGCAGATACGCAGTATTTT. The rearrangement joins TRBV5-1 to TRBJ2-3; D not resolved. This CDR3 has 14 residues. CDR1 SGHRS and CDR2 YFSETQ come from the germline V gene. V gave up 6 bases and J gave up 4 bases, with 15 bases separating them.

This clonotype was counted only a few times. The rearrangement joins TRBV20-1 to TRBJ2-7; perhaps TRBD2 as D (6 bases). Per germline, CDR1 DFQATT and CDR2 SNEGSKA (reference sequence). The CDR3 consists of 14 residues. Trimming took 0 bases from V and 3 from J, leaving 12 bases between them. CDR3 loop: CSAREGGIDYEQYF. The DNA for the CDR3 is TGCAGTGCTAGAGAGGGGGGAATTGACTACGAGCAGTACTTC.

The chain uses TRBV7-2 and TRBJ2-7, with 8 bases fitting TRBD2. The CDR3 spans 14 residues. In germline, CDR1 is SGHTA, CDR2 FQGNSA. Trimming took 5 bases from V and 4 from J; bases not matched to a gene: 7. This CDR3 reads CASSPPGGRYEQYF. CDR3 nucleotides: TGTGCCAGCAGCCCCCCGGGGGGGCGGTACGAGCAGTACTTC.

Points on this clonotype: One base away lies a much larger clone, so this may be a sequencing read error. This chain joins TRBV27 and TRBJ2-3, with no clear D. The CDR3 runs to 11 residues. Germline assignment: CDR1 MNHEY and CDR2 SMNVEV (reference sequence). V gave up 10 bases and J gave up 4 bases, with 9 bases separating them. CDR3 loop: CATPSADTQYF. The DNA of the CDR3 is TGTGCCACCCCAAGCGCAGATACGCAGTATTTT.

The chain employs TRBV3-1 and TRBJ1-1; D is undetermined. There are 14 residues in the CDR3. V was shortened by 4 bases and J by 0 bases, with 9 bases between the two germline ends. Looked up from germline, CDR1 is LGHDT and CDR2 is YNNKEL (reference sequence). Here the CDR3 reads CASSRRNMNTEAFF. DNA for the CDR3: TGTGCCAGCAGCCGTAGGAATATGAACACTGAAGCTTTCTTT.

The CDR3 reads CASSGQGALGQWDNEQFF. The CDR3 DNA follows: TGTGCCAGCAGCGGACAGGGGGCGCTAGGGCAGTGGGACAATGAGCAGTTCTTC. The chain is built from TRBV5-6 and TRBJ2-1; 11 positions agree with TRBD1. Germline V gives CDR1 SGHDT, CDR2 YYEEEE. The CDR3 extends over 18 amino acids. The V and J ends lost 4 bases and 5 bases, in that order; junction bases with no gene match: 14.

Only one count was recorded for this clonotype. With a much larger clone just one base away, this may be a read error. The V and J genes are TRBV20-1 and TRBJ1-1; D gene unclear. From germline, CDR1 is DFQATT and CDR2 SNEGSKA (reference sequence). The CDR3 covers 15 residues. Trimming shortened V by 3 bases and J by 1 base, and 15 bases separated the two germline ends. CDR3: CSASPERVGNTEAFF. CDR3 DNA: TGCAGTGCTAGTCCCGAAAGGGTCGGGAACACTGAAGCTTTCTTT.

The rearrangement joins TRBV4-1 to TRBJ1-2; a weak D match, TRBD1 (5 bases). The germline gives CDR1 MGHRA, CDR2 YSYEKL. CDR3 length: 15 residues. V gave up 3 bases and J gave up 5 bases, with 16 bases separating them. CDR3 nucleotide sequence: TGCGCCAGCAGCCAGACTCAGGGTGCCGTTTATGGCTACACCTTC. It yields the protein CASSQTQGAVYGYTF.

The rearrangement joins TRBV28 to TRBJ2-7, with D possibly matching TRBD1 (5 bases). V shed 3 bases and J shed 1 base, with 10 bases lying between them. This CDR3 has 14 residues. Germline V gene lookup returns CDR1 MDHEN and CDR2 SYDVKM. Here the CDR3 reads CASSFKGLSYEQYV. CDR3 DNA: TGTGCCAGCAGTTTTAAGGGGTTATCCTACGAGCAGTACGTC.

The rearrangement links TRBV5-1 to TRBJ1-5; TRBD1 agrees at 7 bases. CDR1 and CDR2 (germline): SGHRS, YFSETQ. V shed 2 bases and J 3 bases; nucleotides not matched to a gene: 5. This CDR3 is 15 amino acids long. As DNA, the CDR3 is TGCGCCAGCAGCTTACAAACAGGGGTCAATCAGCCCCAGCATTTT. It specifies CASSLQTGVNQPQHF.

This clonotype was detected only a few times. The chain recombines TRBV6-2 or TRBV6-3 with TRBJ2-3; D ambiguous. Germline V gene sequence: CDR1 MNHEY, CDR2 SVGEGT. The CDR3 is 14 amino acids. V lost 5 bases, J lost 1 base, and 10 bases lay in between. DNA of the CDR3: TGTGCCAGCAGTACCCCGTCCGGCACAGATACGCAGTATTTT. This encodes CASSTPSGTDTQYF.

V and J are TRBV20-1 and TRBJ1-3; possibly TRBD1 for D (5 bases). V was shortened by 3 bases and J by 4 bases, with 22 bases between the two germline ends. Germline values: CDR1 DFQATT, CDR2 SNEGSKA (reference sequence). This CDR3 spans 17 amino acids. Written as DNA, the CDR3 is TGCAGTGCTAGCGAGGCAGGGAGGGGAGGGCTAGGAAACACCATATATTTT. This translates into CSASEAGRGGLGNTIYF.

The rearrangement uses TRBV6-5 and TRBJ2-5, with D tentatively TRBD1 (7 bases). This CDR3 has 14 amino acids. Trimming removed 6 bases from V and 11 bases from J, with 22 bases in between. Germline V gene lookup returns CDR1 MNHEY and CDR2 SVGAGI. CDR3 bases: TGTGCCAGCAGGATACACAGGGGAGGCAATGAGCAGTACTTC. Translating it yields CASRIHRGGNEQYF.

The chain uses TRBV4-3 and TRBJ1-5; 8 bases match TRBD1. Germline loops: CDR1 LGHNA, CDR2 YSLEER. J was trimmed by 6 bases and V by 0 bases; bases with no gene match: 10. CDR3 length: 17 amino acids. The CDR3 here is CASSQDTTGVGRQPQHF. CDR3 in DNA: TGCGCCAGCAGCCAAGACACGACAGGGGTGGGACGTCAGCCCCAGCATTTT.

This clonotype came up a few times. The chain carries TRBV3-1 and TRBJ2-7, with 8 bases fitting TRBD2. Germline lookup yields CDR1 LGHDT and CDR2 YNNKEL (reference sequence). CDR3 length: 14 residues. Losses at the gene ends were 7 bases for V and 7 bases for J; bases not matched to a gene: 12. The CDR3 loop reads CASTDGRAYNEQYF. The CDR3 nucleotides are TGTGCCAGCACGGACGGGAGGGCCTACAATGAGCAGTACTTC.

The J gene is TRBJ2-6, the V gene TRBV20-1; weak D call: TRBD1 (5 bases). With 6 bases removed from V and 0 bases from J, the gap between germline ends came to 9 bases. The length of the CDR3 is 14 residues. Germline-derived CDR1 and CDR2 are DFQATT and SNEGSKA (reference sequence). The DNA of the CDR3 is TGCAGTGCCCGTGACAGCTCTGGGGCCAACGTCCTGACTTTC. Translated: CSARDSSGANVLTF.

The CDR3, as DNA: TGCAGCCCAAAGAAGAAGAGGACTGGCGGGGATACGCAGTATTTT. This sequence encodes CSPKKKRTGGDTQYF. The chain combines TRBV20-1 with TRBJ2-3; D perhaps matches TRBD2 (5 bases). The CDR3 sequence is 15 residues long. Looked up from germline, CDR1 is DFQATT and CDR2 is SNEGSKA (reference sequence).

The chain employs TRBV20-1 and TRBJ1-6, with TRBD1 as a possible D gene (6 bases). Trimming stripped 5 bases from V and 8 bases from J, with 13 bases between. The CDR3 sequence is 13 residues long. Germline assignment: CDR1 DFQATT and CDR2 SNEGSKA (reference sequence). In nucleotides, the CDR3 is TGCAGTGCTCCCAGGACAGCAGATTCACCCCTCCACTTT. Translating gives CSAPRTADSPLHF.

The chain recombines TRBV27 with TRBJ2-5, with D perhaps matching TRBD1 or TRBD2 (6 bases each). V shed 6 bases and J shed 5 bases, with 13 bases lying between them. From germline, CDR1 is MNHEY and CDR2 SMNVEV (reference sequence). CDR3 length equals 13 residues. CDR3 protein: CASRETGGETQYF. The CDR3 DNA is TGTGCCAGCAGAGAGACAGGAGGGGAGACCCAGTACTTC.

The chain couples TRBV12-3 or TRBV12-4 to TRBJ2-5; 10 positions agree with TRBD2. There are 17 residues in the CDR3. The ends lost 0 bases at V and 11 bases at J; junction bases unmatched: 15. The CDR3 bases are TGTGCCAGCAGTTTAGCCCAACTAGCGGGGACGTACGATGAGCAGTACTTC. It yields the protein CASSLAQLAGTYDEQYF.

CDR3 coding DNA: TGTGCCAGCAGTTATCAAGGGGGCGGCTATGGCTACACCTTC. It is translated as CASSYQGGGYGYTF. The chain has TRBV27 and TRBJ1-2; 7 nucleotides align to TRBD1. V was pared by 4 bases and J by 4 bases, with 6 bases of the junction left unmatched. The CDR3 spans 14 residues. CDR1 is MNHEY and CDR2 is SMNVEV in the germline V gene (reference sequence).

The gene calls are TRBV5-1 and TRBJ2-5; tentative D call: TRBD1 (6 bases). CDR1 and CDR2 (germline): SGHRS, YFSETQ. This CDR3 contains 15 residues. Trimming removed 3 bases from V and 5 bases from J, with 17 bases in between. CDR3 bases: TGCGCCAGCAGCTCCCGGGACATAGGGGTGGAGACCCAGTACTTC. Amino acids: CASSSRDIGVETQYF.

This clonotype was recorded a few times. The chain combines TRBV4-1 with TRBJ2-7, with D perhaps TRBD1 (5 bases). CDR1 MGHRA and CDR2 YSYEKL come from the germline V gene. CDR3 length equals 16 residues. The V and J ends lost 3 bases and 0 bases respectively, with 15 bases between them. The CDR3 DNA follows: TGCGCCAGCAGCCAGGGGCCGGTTTCAGGCTCCTACGAGCAGTACTTC. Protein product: CASSQGPVSGSYEQYF.

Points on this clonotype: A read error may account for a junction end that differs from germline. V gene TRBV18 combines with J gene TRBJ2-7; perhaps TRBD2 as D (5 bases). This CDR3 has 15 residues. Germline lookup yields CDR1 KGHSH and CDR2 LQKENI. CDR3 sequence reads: CASSTSGGTSYEQYF. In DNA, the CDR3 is TGCGCCAGCTCAACTAGTGGAGGCACGTCCTACGAGCAGTACTTC.

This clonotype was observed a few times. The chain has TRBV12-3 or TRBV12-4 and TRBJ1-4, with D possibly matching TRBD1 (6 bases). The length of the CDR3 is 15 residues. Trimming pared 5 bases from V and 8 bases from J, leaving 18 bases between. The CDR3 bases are TGTGCCAGCAGTGCTAGGGGGGACCTAATCGAAAAACTGTTTTTT. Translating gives CASSARGDLIEKLFF.

DNA for the CDR3: TGTGCCAGCAGGAGGGACCAATACAATGAGCAGTTCTTC. Translating it yields CASRRDQYNEQFF. The V and J genes are TRBV28 and TRBJ2-1; possibly TRBD1 or TRBD2 for D (5 bases each). Trimming shortened V by 6 bases and J by 4 bases, and 10 bases separated the two germline ends. CDR1 MDHEN and CDR2 SYDVKM come from the germline V gene. The CDR3 is 13 residues long.

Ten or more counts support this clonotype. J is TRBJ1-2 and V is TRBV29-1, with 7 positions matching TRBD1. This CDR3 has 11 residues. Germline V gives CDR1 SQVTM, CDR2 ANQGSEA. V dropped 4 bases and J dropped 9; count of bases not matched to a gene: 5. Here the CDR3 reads CSVGTGRSYTF. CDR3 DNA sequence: TGCAGCGTTGGGACAGGCAGGAGCTACACCTTC.

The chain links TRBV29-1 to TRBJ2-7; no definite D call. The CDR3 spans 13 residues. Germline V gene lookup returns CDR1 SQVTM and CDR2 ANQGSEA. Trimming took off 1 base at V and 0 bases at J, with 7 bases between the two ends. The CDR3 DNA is TGCAGCGTTGAAGCGGAGACCTCCTACGAGCAGTACTTC. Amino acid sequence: CSVEAETSYEQYF.

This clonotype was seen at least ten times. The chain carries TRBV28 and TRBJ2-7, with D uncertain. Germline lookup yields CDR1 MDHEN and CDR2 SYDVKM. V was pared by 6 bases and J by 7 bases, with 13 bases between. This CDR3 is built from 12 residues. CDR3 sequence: CASSPQLWEQYF. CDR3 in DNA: TGTGCCAGCAGCCCTCAATTGTGGGAGCAGTACTTC.